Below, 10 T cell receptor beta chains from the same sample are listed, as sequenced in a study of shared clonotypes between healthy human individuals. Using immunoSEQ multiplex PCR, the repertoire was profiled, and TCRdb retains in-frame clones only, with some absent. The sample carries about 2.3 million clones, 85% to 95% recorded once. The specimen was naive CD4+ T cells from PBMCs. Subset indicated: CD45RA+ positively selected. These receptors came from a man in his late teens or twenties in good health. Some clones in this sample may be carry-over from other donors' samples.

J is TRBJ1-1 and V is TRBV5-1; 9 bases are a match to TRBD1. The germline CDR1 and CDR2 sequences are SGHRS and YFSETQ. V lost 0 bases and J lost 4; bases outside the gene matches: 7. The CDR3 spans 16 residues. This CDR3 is CASSLGQGVGGTEAFF. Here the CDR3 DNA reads TGCGCCAGCAGCTTGGGACAGGGGGTTGGTGGCACTGAAGCTTTCTTT. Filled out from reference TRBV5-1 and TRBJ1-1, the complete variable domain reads KAGVTQTPRYLIKTRGQQVTLSCSPISGHRSVSWYQQTPGQGLQFLFEYFSETQRNKGNFPGRFSGRQFSNSRSEMNVSTLELGDSALYLCASSLGQGVGGTEAFFGQGTRLTVV.

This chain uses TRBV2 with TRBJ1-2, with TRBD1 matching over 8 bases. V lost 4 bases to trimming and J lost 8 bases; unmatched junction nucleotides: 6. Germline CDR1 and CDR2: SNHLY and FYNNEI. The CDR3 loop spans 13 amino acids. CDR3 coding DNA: TGTGCCAGCAGTGCTCAGGGGGCGGCGGGCTACACCTTC. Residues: CASSAQGAAGYTF.

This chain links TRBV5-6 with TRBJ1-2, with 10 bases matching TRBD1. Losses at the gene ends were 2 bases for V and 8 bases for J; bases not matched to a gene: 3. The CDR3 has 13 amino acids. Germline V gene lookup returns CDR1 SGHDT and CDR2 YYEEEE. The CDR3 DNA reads TGTGCCAGCAGCTTAGACAGGGGGCAAGGCTACACCTTC. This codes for CASSLDRGQGYTF.

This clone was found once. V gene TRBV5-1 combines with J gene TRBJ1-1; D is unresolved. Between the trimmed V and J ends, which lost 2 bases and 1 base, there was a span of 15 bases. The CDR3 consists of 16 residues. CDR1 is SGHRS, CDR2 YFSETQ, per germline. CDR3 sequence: CASSFAPITENTEAFF. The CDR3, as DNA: TGCGCCAGCAGCTTTGCCCCTATAACAGAGAACACTGAAGCTTTCTTT.

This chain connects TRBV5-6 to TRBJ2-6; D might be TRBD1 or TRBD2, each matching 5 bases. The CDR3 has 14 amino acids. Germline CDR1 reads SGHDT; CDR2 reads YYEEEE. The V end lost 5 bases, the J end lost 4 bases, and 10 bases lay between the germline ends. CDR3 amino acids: CASRGDAGANVLTF. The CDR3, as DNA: TGTGCCAGCAGGGGGGACGCAGGGGCCAACGTCCTGACTTTC.

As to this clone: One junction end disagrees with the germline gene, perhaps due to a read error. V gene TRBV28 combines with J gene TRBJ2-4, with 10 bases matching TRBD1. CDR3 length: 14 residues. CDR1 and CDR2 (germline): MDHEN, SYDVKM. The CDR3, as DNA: TGTGCCAGCAGTTTTAGGGACAGGGGTCGGCGTTGGTCCTTC. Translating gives CASSFRDRGRRWSF.

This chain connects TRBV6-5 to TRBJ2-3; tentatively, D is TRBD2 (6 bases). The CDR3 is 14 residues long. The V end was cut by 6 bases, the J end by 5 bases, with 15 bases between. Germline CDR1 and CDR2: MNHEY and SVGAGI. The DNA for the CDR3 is TGTGCCAGCAGGTGGGGGAGGCTCGAAGATACGCAGTATTTT. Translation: CASRWGRLEDTQYF.

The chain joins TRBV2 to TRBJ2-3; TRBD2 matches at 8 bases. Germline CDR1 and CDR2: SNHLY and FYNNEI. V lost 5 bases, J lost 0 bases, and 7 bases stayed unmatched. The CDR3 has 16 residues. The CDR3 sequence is CASSYRGGSSTDTQYF. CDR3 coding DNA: TGTGCCAGCAGTTACCGGGGGGGCTCTAGCACAGATACGCAGTATTTT.

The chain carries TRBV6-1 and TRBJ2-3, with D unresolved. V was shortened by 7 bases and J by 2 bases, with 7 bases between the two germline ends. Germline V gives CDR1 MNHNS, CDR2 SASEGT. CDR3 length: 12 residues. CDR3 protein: CASMSYTDTQYF. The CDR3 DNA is TGTGCCAGCATGAGTTACACAGATACGCAGTATTTT.

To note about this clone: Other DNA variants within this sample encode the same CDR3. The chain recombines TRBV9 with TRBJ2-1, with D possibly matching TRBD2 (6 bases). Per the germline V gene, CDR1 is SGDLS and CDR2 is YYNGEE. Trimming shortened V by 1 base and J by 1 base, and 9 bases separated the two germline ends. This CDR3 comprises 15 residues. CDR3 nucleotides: TGTGCCAGCAGCGTAATGGGGGGTTCCTACAATGAGCAGTTCTTC. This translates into CASSVMGGSYNEQFF.